This TCR beta chain was retrieved from a study of glioma-infiltrating T cells after dendritic cell vaccination. Profiled with immunoSEQ multiplex PCR; TCRdb holds only in-frame clones, not every one. In the table there are 75,000 to 100,000 clones, 70% to 80% of which are singletons. CDR1 is SNHLY, CDR2 FYNNEI, per germline. The CDR3 contains 12 residues. Trimming cost V 7 bases and J 8 bases, with 14 bases left between them. This receptor was taken from a human donor with glioblastoma. The gene calls are TRBV2 and TRBJ1-2; the D is unclear. The source material was blood, sampled before dendritic cell vaccination. The CDR3 region is CASNERREGYTF. In nucleotides, the CDR3 is TGTGCCAGCAACGAGAGGAGGGAAGGCTACACCTTC.